This TCR beta chain was observed in a study of a mutant IDH1 vaccine in newly diagnosed glioma. On the study more broadly: Every participant had undergone radiotherapy, temozolomide, or both before, and most underwent both.

CDR1 and CDR2 (germline): SEHNR, FQNEAQ (reference sequence). The CDR3 contains 15 residues. V gave up 6 bases and J gave up 1 base; unmatched junction bases: 2. Time point meaning: week 35, safety follow-up. All doses held 300 ug of mutant IDH1 20-mer peptide, with topical imiquimod. Data came from immunoSEQ multiplex PCR; TCRdb stores just in-frame clones and leaves some out. The repertoire holds some 30,000 clones, with roughly four fifths as singletons. A word on this clone: Its antigen is not identified.

This material consisted of PBMCs, taken from a glioma patient whose treatment included an IDH1 peptide vaccine. The chain recombines TRBV7-9 with TRBJ2-1, with 11 bases aligning to TRBD2. This TCR derives from a man aged 25-40 years with glioma. CDR3 in amino acids: CASRGLADSYNEQFF. The CDR3 DNA is TGTGCCAGCAGGGGACTAGCGGATTCCTACAATGAGCAGTTCTTC.